This TCR beta chain comes out of a study of blood T cell repertoires in COVID-19 (dated by TCRdb to 2018 to 2020). Regarding the study in general: Collaborator samples came from the United States, Italy and Spain and covered acute and convalescent phases of COVID-19. The material from the prospective study consisted of cDNA or gDNA derived from T cells, B-cell-depleted T cells, or PBMCs. The dataset comprised deeply sampled blood TCRbeta repertoires from subjects exposed to, actively infected with, or recovered from COVID-19. The repertoires were released in a freely available public database meant as a resource for research on the immune response to SARS-CoV-2. The samples were drawn from two sources: the first 160 participants of the ongoing ImmuneRACE study, and fewer than 1,500 subjects contributed by 6 global collaborators. A de-identified subject ID, COVID-19 status, age in years and sex were almost always included in the sample metadata. Where available, HLA class I and class II types were taken from metadata supplied by the sample provider and were not determined by assay-based typing.

This clone was recorded only once. Its antigen is still unknown. Base qualities are not provided; no much larger clone lies one nucleotide away. TCRbeta CDR3 regions were amplified from genomic DNA by means of the immunoSEQ Assay, a bias-controlled multiplex PCR. In the authors' own workflow: The number of nucleated cells in each sample was estimated by amplification of reference gene primers within the assay. Sequence reads were collapsed and filtered to measure the absolute abundance of every unique TCRbeta CDR3 rearrangement. For each sample, productive Simpson clonality was calculated as the square root of Simpson's diversity index over productive rearrangements. TCRdb holds this immuneACCESS table with in-frame rearrangements only. Some clones are missing; in checked studies, unresolved V genes explain under half, and the rest has no known cause. Clone size and V and J calls were adopted from that table, with D and trimming inferred from the DNA. This sample lists approximately 24,000 clones; approximately 92% were detected once. The ten top clones hold approximately 19% of the sample.

Each collaborating institution followed its own protocols to collect whole blood in K2EDTA tubes. For TCRbeta analysis, collaborators shipped samples in one of three forms: frozen whole blood, isolated PBMCs, or DNA extracted from either of those sample types. Paper-wide results and their limitations: The amount of clinical and demographic metadata varied by source and participant and was provided uncurated.

Based on the germline V gene, the CDR1 and CDR2 sequences are ENHRY and SYGVKD. Its CDR3 holds 12 amino acids, cysteine through phenylalanine. This entry keeps only the CDR3 DNA: 36 bases, framed from base 1. Compared with germline, V lacks 6 bases and J lacks 3 bases; bases without a gene match: 0. The sequence came from a human donor in a cohort sampled during active COVID-19. The specimen was peripheral blood. The rearranged segments are TRBV10-3 and TRBJ1-1, with 8 bases matching TRBD1. The CDR3 reads CAIRDRDTEAFF. The base sequence is TGTGCCATCAGGGACAGGGACACTGAAGCTTTCTTT.